The TCR beta chain described here comes from a study of blood T cell repertoires in COVID-19. Study context: Specimens from acute and convalescent COVID-19 originated in the United States, Italy and Spain. T cells, B-cell-depleted T cells, or PBMCs provided the cDNA or gDNA that served as material.

Authors' processing steps: It was from reference gene primer amplification that nucleated cell counts were estimated. Only in-frame clones appear in the TCRdb table, and some are missing; sequencing was by immunoSEQ multiplex PCR. V and J calls and clone size are as listed in that table; D and trimming were resolved from the DNA. The data contain some 150,000 clones, more than 65% of them singletons. The CDR3 runs 15 residues. Per germline, CDR1 MNHEY and CDR2 SMNVEV (reference sequence). V gave up 6 bases and J gave up 4 bases; unmatched junction bases: 9. Donors in Cohort 3 who had recovered were those with two negative PCRs, healthcare professional clearance, or resolution of their symptoms.

The source of this sequence is a man aged 45-60 years who had recovered from COVID-19. The chain couples TRBV27 to TRBJ2-1; 7 nucleotides line up with TRBD1. The sample was PBMCs or T cells enriched from blood (not recorded which). CDR3 nucleotide sequence: TGTGCCAGCAGGGATGAACAGGGGCGGTACAATGAGCAGTTCTTC. This sequence encodes CASRDEQGRYNEQFF.